The rows below give T cell receptor beta chains drawn from one sample of a study of blood T cell repertoires in COVID-19. Sequencing was performed with immunoSEQ multiplex PCR; in TCRdb, only in-frame clones are kept and a portion is missing. The sample includes a few hundred thousand clones, more than 70% of them seen just once. Sequencing was carried out using peripheral blood. The receptors originated from a woman aged 45-65 years with acute or convalescent COVID-19. Both conserved end residues are part of each CDR3. D genes are given only for firm matches. Clone size is given for some rows only: seen once, a few or many times, or a class if the clone is expanded.

V: TRBV7-2; size: NA; D: NA; J: TRBJ1-5; CDR3: CASSTTGLNQPQHF; DNA: TGTGCCAGCAGCACCACAGGGTTGAATCAGCCCCAGCATTTT
V: TRBV13; size: NA; D: TRBD1; J: TRBJ1-6; CDR3: CASSPSSGGSSYNSPLHF; DNA: TGTGCCAGCAGCCCGAGCTCAGGGGGGAGCTCCTATAATTCACCCCTCCACTTT
V: TRBV28; size: NA; D: NA; J: TRBJ1-1; CDR3: CASSLTALNTEAFF; DNA: TGTGCCAGCAGTCTGACAGCACTCAACACTGAAGCTTTCTTT
V: TRBV7-3; size: NA; D: TRBD2; J: TRBJ2-1; CDR3: CASSERGLGNNEQFF; DNA: TGTGCCAGCAGCGAACGGGGACTAGGTAACAATGAGCAGTTCTTC
V: TRBV7-7; size: NA; D: TRBD2; J: TRBJ2-1; CDR3: CASSPGTSGHNEQFF; DNA: TGTGCTAGCAGCCCCGGGACTAGCGGCCACAATGAGCAGTTCTTC
V: TRBV5-4; size: NA; D: TRBD1; J: TRBJ2-2; CDR3: CASRTGSTGELFF; DNA: TGTGCCAGCAGGACAGGGTCCACCGGGGAGCTGTTTTTT
V: TRBV28; size: NA; D: TRBD1; J: TRBJ1-5; CDR3: CASSLGRWRGGQFSNQPQHF; DNA: TGTGCCAGCAGTTTAGGGAGGTGGCGGGGGGGACAGTTTAGCAATCAGCCCCAGCATTTT
V: TRBV5-1; size: once; D: NA; J: TRBJ2-1; CDR3: CASSFGLPYNEQFF; DNA: TGCGCCAGCAGCTTTGGCCTTCCATACAATGAGCAGTTCTTC
V: TRBV6-6; size: NA; D: NA; J: TRBJ2-7; CDR3: CASRPGTFYEQYF; DNA: TGTGCCAGCAGACCCGGGACTTTCTACGAGCAGTACTTC
V: TRBV28; size: NA; D: TRBD1; J: TRBJ1-2; CDR3: CATRQGARGYTF; DNA: TGTGCGACCAGACAGGGGGCGCGGGGCTACACCTTC
V: TRBV24-1; size: NA; D: NA; J: TRBJ2-7; CDR3: CATSDESRGTYEQYF; DNA: TGTGCCACCAGTGATGAGTCCCGGGGTACCTACGAGCAGTACTTC
V: TRBV10-3; size: NA; D: NA; J: TRBJ2-3; CDR3: CAIRTTGGRDSTDTQYF; DNA: TGTGCCATCAGAACGACCGGCGGCCGAGACAGCACAGATACGCAGTATTTT
V: TRBV30; size: few; D: TRBD1; J: TRBJ1-5; CDR3: CAWAGTGNHQPQHF; DNA: TGTGCCTGGGCCGGGACAGGGAACCATCAGCCCCAGCATTTT
V: TRBV9; size: NA; D: TRBD2; J: TRBJ2-7; CDR3: CASSVGGSPFYEQYF; DNA: TGTGCCAGCAGCGTAGGCGGGAGCCCGTTTTACGAGCAGTACTTC
V: TRBV27; size: NA; D: NA; J: TRBJ1-5; CDR3: CASSFNRDSNQPQHF; DNA: TGTGCCAGCAGTTTTAACAGGGATAGCAATCAGCCCCAGCATTTT
V: TRBV7-2; size: NA; D: NA; J: TRBJ1-2; CDR3: CASSPGTRISGYTF; DNA: TGTGCCAGCAGCCCCGGGACAAGGATCTCTGGCTACACCTTC
V: TRBV7-2; size: NA; D: NA; J: TRBJ1-5; CDR3: CASSLERESQPQHF; DNA: TGTGCCAGCAGCTTAGAGCGGGAAAGTCAGCCCCAGCATTTT
V: TRBV3-1/TRBV3-2; size: NA; D: TRBD2; J: TRBJ2-1; CDR3: CASSPSLAGTSYNEQFF; DNA: TGTGCCAGCAGCCCCTCCCTAGCGGGAACCTCCTACAATGAGCAGTTCTTC
V: TRBV19; size: once; D: NA; J: TRBJ2-3; CDR3: CASSIQQGRALVDTQYF; DNA: TGTGCCAGTAGTATTCAACAGGGCCGCGCGTTGGTGGATACGCAGTATTTT
V: TRBV28; size: NA; D: NA; J: TRBJ1-5; CDR3: CASSLGSGGPPQHF; DNA: TGTGCCAGCAGTTTGGGTTCCGGAGGCCCGCCCCAGCATTTT
V: TRBV12-5; size: NA; D: TRBD2; J: TRBJ2-5; CDR3: CASGSGRAETQYF; DNA: TGTGCTAGTGGGAGCGGGAGGGCGGAGACCCAGTACTTC
V: TRBV4-1; size: NA; D: NA; J: TRBJ1-4; CDR3: CASSRGTLDEEKLFF; DNA: TGCGCCAGCAGCCGAGGGACATTGGACGAGGAAAAACTGTTTTTT
V: TRBV29-1; size: NA; D: NA; J: TRBJ1-2; CDR3: CSVRGRQYGYTF; DNA: TGCAGCGTGCGGGGACGGCAATATGGCTACACCTTC
V: TRBV13; size: few; D: TRBD2; J: TRBJ2-1; CDR3: CASSLGGRAGAYNEQFF; DNA: TGTGCCAGCAGCTTAGGCGGAAGAGCGGGAGCCTACAATGAGCAGTTCTTC
V: TRBV6-6; size: NA; D: TRBD1; J: TRBJ1-2; CDR3: CASSYSPGTGSGYTF; DNA: TGTGCCAGCAGTTACTCTCCCGGGACAGGGTCAGGCTACACCTTC
V: TRBV2; size: NA; D: TRBD1; J: TRBJ2-5; CDR3: CASRDRTETQYF; DNA: TGTGCCAGCAGGGACAGGACAGAGACCCAGTACTTC
V: TRBV24-1; size: NA; D: TRBD1; J: TRBJ1-1; CDR3: CATSDPTGGNTEAFF; DNA: TGTGCCACCAGTGACCCGACAGGGGGCAACACTGAAGCTTTCTTT
V: TRBV18; size: few; D: TRBD2; J: TRBJ2-1; CDR3: CASSPPRTSGYNEQFF; DNA: TGTGCCAGCTCACCACCCCGGACTAGCGGTTACAATGAGCAGTTCTTC
V: TRBV7-3; size: few; D: NA; J: TRBJ1-1; CDR3: CASSFKGGTEAFF; DNA: TGTGCCAGCAGCTTTAAAGGGGGAACTGAAGCTTTCTTT
V: TRBV25-1; size: NA; D: TRBD2; J: TRBJ2-3; CDR3: CASSDSRLADTQYF; DNA: TGTGCCAGCAGTGATTCGAGACTAGCGGATACGCAGTATTTT
V: TRBV7-9; size: NA; D: TRBD2; J: TRBJ2-1; CDR3: CASSLSGSSYNEQFF; DNA: TGTGCCAGCAGCCTGAGCGGGAGCTCCTACAATGAGCAGTTCTTC
V: TRBV3-1/TRBV3-2; size: NA; D: NA; J: TRBJ1-1; CDR3: CASSQGGRNTEAFF; DNA: TGTGCCAGCAGCCAAGGAGGGAGGAACACTGAAGCTTTCTTT
V: TRBV19; size: NA; D: NA; J: TRBJ1-5; CDR3: CASSKGVGNQPQHF; DNA: TGTGCCAGTAGTAAGGGGGTGGGCAATCAGCCCCAGCATTTT
V: TRBV6-6; size: NA; D: TRBD1; J: TRBJ1-5; CDR3: CASRDRQGNQPQHF; DNA: TGTGCCAGCAGGGACAGACAGGGGAATCAGCCCCAGCATTTT
V: TRBV18; size: NA; D: NA; J: TRBJ1-3; CDR3: CASSPASVGQNTIYF; DNA: TGTGCCAGCTCACCAGCCAGCGTGGGGCAAAACACCATATATTTT
V: TRBV7-9; size: NA; D: TRBD1; J: TRBJ2-2; CDR3: CASSYTGDGELFF; DNA: TGTGCCAGCAGTTATACAGGGGACGGGGAGCTGTTTTTT
V: TRBV3-1/TRBV3-2; size: NA; D: TRBD1; J: TRBJ1-6; CDR3: CASSSRDRASSYNSPLHF; DNA: TGTGCCAGCAGCTCCCGGGACAGGGCCAGCTCCTATAATTCACCCCTCCACTTT
V: TRBV5-4; size: NA; D: TRBD1; J: TRBJ2-7; CDR3: CATKRTGGPYEQYF; DNA: TGTGCCACCAAAAGGACAGGGGGCCCCTACGAGCAGTACTTC
V: TRBV5-4; size: NA; D: TRBD1; J: TRBJ2-7; CDR3: CASSLEGQGYEQYF; DNA: TGTGCCAGCAGCTTGGAGGGACAGGGCTACGAGCAGTACTTC
V: TRBV5-4; size: NA; D: TRBD2; J: TRBJ2-3; CDR3: CASSPGTSGMADTQYF; DNA: TGTGCCAGCAGCCCGGGGACTAGCGGGATGGCAGATACGCAGTATTTT
V: TRBV28; size: NA; D: TRBD2; J: TRBJ2-7; CDR3: CASSLWGTSGSRAYEQYF; DNA: TGTGCCAGCAGTTTATGGGGGACTAGCGGGAGCCGGGCCTACGAGCAGTACTTC
V: TRBV7-9; size: NA; D: TRBD1; J: TRBJ1-1; CDR3: CASSAPGTGDLNTEAFF; DNA: TGTGCCAGCAGCGCGCCCGGGACAGGGGATTTGAACACTGAAGCTTTCTTT
V: TRBV28; size: NA; D: NA; J: TRBJ2-1; CDR3: CASSLRGISYNEQFF; DNA: TGTGCCAGCAGTTTGCGGGGAATCTCCTACAATGAGCAGTTCTTC
V: TRBV24-1; size: NA; D: NA; J: TRBJ1-6; CDR3: CATSDSADSDNSPLHF; DNA: TGTGCCACCAGTGATTCAGCGGACAGCGATAATTCACCCCTCCACTTT
V: TRBV28; size: NA; D: TRBD1; J: TRBJ2-7; CDR3: CASSFKLGDRVPSYEQYF; DNA: TGTGCCAGCAGTTTTAAGCTAGGGGACAGGGTTCCCTCCTACGAGCAGTACTTC
V: TRBV18; size: NA; D: NA; J: TRBJ1-1; CDR3: CASSLQGRGTEAFF; DNA: TGTGCCAGCTCATTGCAGGGGCGAGGGACTGAAGCTTTCTTT
V: TRBV30; size: NA; D: NA; J: TRBJ1-4; CDR3: CAWTSKGATNEKLFF; DNA: TGTGCCTGGACCTCCAAAGGGGCCACTAATGAAAAACTGTTTTTT
V: TRBV4-1; size: NA; D: NA; J: TRBJ2-3; CDR3: CASSQDLASPGTDTQYF; DNA: TGCGCCAGCAGCCAAGATCTGGCTAGTCCGGGCACAGATACGCAGTATTTT
V: TRBV29-1; size: NA; D: TRBD1; J: TRBJ1-5; CDR3: CSVAQGGSNQPQHF; DNA: TGCAGCGTTGCCCAAGGGGGCAGCAATCAGCCCCAGCATTTT
V: TRBV18; size: NA; D: NA; J: TRBJ1-3; CDR3: CASSADRRNTIYF; DNA: TGTGCCAGCTCAGCAGACAGGAGAAACACCATATATTTT